These T cell receptor beta chains were read from a single sample in a study of shared clonotypes between healthy human individuals. TCRdb keeps only in-frame clones here, not all; method: immunoSEQ multiplex PCR. Among about 680,000 clones listed, around 92% were seen once. Material: naive CD8+ T cells sorted from blood. The receptor source for this set is a man aged 30 to 39 in good health. Both conserved end residues are part of each CDR3. The D gene is left open where the match is weak. Not all rows give a size; the values are once, few, many and, for expanded clones, a class.

j_gene	abundance	d_gene	v_gene	len	CDR3nt	CDR3aa
TRBJ2-1	-	-	TRBV27	12	TGTGCCAGCAGAAAAGGGGGCAATGAGCAGTTCTTC	CASRKGGNEQFF
TRBJ2-3	-	-	TRBV6-5	14	TGTGCCAGCACAGCGAGGGTCGGGGCAGATACGCAGTATTTT	CASTARVGADTQYF
TRBJ1-1	-	-	TRBV7-9	14	TGTGCCAGCAGCCCTAAGATCAGGGACACTGAAGCTTTCTTT	CASSPKIRDTEAFF
TRBJ2-2	once	TRBD1	TRBV7-9	17	TGTGCCAGCAGCGACCACCAAAGACAGGGGGCCGTCGGGGAGCTGTTTTTT	CASSDHQRQGAVGELFF
TRBJ2-3	-	TRBD2	TRBV28	19	TGTGCCAGCAGCGGCCGCGGACTAGCGGGTGCTGTGAGCACAGATACGCAGTATTTT	CASSGRGLAGAVSTDTQYF
TRBJ1-3	-	-	TRBV5-1	16	TGCGCCAGCAGCTTGGAACAGGGACCCTCTGGAAACACCATATATTTT	CASSLEQGPSGNTIYF
TRBJ2-3	-	TRBD2	TRBV13	16	TGTGCCAGCAGCTTTCAAGGCGGGAGTAGAGAGGATACGCAGTATTTT	CASSFQGGSREDTQYF
TRBJ2-7	few	-	TRBV6-6	11	TGTGCCAGCAGGGTGGCCTACGAGCAGTACTTC	CASRVAYEQYF
TRBJ1-5	few	-	TRBV27	14	TGTGCCAGCAGTTTATCGATGGCTTCACAGCCCCAGCATTTT	CASSLSMASQPQHF
TRBJ1-1	-	-	TRBV7-3	14	TGTGCCAGCTCCTCGACAGGATGGGACACTGAAGCTTTCTTT	CASSSTGWDTEAFF
TRBJ2-7	-	TRBD1	TRBV5-1	15	TGCGCCAGCAGCCCACCCGGGACAGGGGCCCACGAGCAGTACTTC	CASSPPGTGAHEQYF
TRBJ2-7	-	-	TRBV20-1	11	TGCAGTGCCGTTTATGCCTACGAGCAGTACTTC	CSAVYAYEQYF
TRBJ2-7	-	-	TRBV15	13	TGTGCCACCAGCACCCGAGGAGGGCTCGAGCAGTACTTC	CATSTRGGLEQYF
TRBJ2-3	-	-	TRBV6-6	16	TGTGCCAGCAGTTACTCGACGGCGGGTCCCACAGATACGCAGTATTTT	CASSYSTAGPTDTQYF
TRBJ2-7	once	-	TRBV6-1	10	TGTGCCAGCAGCGACTACGAGCAGTACTTC	CASSDYEQYF
TRBJ1-3	once	TRBD1	TRBV5-8	16	TGTGCCAGCAGCTTCCGGGACAGGGGGCTTGGAGACACCATATATTTT	CASSFRDRGLGDTIYF
TRBJ2-1	few	TRBD2	TRBV10-3	14	TGTGCCACCATGGGCGGGAGAGACGACAATGAGCAGTTCTTC	CATMGGRDDNEQFF
TRBJ2-1	-	-	TRBV6-5	13	TGTGCCAGCAGCCTCCAGACCCACAATGAGCAGTTCTTC	CASSLQTHNEQFF
TRBJ1-2	-	TRBD1	TRBV2	17	TGTGCCAGCGCAGGGCGTGGGGACAGCTCTCCCGGGTATGGCTACACCTTC	CASAGRGDSSPGYGYTF
TRBJ2-2	once	-	TRBV15	17	TGTGCCACCAGCAGAGACATATTGGACAGCAACACCGGGGAGCTGTTTTTT	CATSRDILDSNTGELFF
TRBJ2-7	-	-	TRBV11-2	15	TGTGCCAGCAGCACCACCCCACGAAGGGCGTACGAGCAGTACTTC	CASSTTPRRAYEQYF
TRBJ2-7	-	TRBD1	TRBV5-4	14	TGTGCCAGCAGCCAAGGACAGGGGTACGACGAGCAGTACTTC	CASSQGQGYDEQYF
TRBJ2-7	once	TRBD2	TRBV9	14	TGTGCCAGCACTCCAACTAGCGGGGTGGAGGAGCAGTACTTC	CASTPTSGVEEQYF
TRBJ1-5	-	-	TRBV9	14	TGTGCCAGCAGCGTAGGCGGAGCGTCATGGCCCCAGCATTTT	CASSVGGASWPQHF
TRBJ2-3	-	-	TRBV28	13	TGTGCCACCCGGGACACGTTAACAGATACGCAGTATTTT	CATRDTLTDTQYF
TRBJ1-2	-	-	TRBV5-1	14	TGCGCCAGCAGCTTGGAGGCGCCTTTAGGTGGCTACACCTTC	CASSLEAPLGGYTF
TRBJ1-5	few	-	TRBV18	16	TGTGCCAGCTCACCGGATGGACAGCTTAGCAATCAGCCCCAGCATTTT	CASSPDGQLSNQPQHF
TRBJ1-5	-	-	TRBV28	16	TGTGCCAGCAGTTTATTCCAGGATTCTAGCAATCAGCCCCAGCATTTT	CASSLFQDSSNQPQHF
TRBJ1-2	-	-	TRBV6-1	15	TGTGCCAGCCGACTCAGGTCGGGACGGGTCTATGGCTACACCTTC	CASRLRSGRVYGYTF
TRBJ2-2	-	-	TRBV2	17	TGTGCCAGCAGACCGGGACTCACGAGGAGGAACACCGGGGAGCTGTTTTTT	CASRPGLTRRNTGELFF
TRBJ1-1	-	TRBD1	TRBV7-9	16	TGTGCCAGCAGCTCATCCCAGACAGGGCGAGGCACTGAAGCTTTCTTT	CASSSSQTGRGTEAFF
TRBJ2-7	-	-	TRBV27	12	TGTGCCAGCAGTTCCCCTCTGAGAGAGCAGTACTTC	CASSSPLREQYF
TRBJ2-1	-	-	TRBV9	12	TGTGCCAGCAGCGTAGGAGCACATGAGCAGTTCTTC	CASSVGAHEQFF
TRBJ1-2	-	-	TRBV2	13	TGTGCCATGCCGGGACACACTAACTATGGCTACACCTTC	CAMPGHTNYGYTF
TRBJ2-5	-	-	TRBV5-1	12	TGCGCCAGCAGACTCTCCGGGGAGACCCAGTACTTC	CASRLSGETQYF
TRBJ1-1	-	-	TRBV9	13	TGTGCCAGCAGCCTAGGGGGGCGGACTGAAGCTTTCTTT	CASSLGGRTEAFF
TRBJ2-7	-	-	TRBV14	12	TGTGCCAGCAGATCGTCCAGGCCCGAGCAGTACTTC	CASRSSRPEQYF
TRBJ2-7	once	-	TRBV5-1	14	TGCGCCAGCAGCTTGGATACCCTACCCTCCGAGCAGTACTTC	CASSLDTLPSEQYF
TRBJ2-1	-	-	TRBV27	11	TGTGCCAGCAGTTCCCGCGGTGAGCAGTTCTTC	CASSSRGEQFF
TRBJ2-1	-	TRBD1	TRBV4-3	17	TGCGCCAGCAGCCAAGATCAAGGGACAGGGGTCTACAATGAGCAGTTCTTC	CASSQDQGTGVYNEQFF
TRBJ2-1	-	TRBD1	TRBV27	17	TGTGCCAGCAGTTTACCCTCGGACAGGGCTACCTACAATGAGCAGTTCTTC	CASSLPSDRATYNEQFF
TRBJ2-1	-	TRBD2	TRBV6-1	16	TGTGCCAGCAGTGCATTTCGGACTAGAGCCCACAATGAGCAGTTCTTC	CASSAFRTRAHNEQFF
TRBJ2-7	once	TRBD1	TRBV30	15	TGTGCCTGGAGTTATCCCCCGACAGGGACCTACGAGCAGTACTTC	CAWSYPPTGTYEQYF
TRBJ2-1	-	TRBD2	TRBV7-9	17	TGTGCCAGCCGCGGCGGGCTAGCGGGAGTATCCTACAATGAGCAGTTCTTC	CASRGGLAGVSYNEQFF
TRBJ2-7	-	-	TRBV27	15	TGTGCCAGCAGTTTTGGGGGCCCGAGCTCCTACGAGCAGTACTTC	CASSFGGPSSYEQYF
TRBJ2-3	-	-	TRBV9	11	TGTGCCAGCAGCTTCACAGATACGCAGTATTTT	CASSFTDTQYF
TRBJ2-2	-	-	TRBV9	18	TGTGCCAGCAGCGTAGAGTCTGGAGGGGACAGCGTTACCGGGGAGCTGTTTTTT	CASSVESGGDSVTGELFF
TRBJ2-5	once	-	TRBV30	20	TGTGCCTGGACGAACCAGATACAAACCGGGGGGCCCCTAGACGGAGAGACCCAGTACTTC	CAWTNQIQTGGPLDGETQYF
TRBJ1-2	-	-	TRBV28	13	TGTGCCAGCAGCCGTACATCTAACTATGGCTACACCTTC	CASSRTSNYGYTF
TRBJ2-2	-	TRBD2	TRBV7-9	17	TGTGCCAGCAGCTCCGGACTAGCGGGAGGAAACACCGGGGAGCTGTTTTTT	CASSSGLAGGNTGELFF
TRBJ1-5	once	-	TRBV19	14	TGTGCCAGTAGTATGGGGGCCGGGAATCAGCCCCAGCATTTT	CASSMGAGNQPQHF
TRBJ2-7	-	-	TRBV11-2	13	TGTGCCAGCAGCTTAGGGGCAGGGTACGAGCAGTACTTC	CASSLGAGYEQYF
TRBJ1-1	-	-	TRBV19	14	TGTGCCAGTAATCTTGCTTCCGTGGACACTGAAGCTTTCTTT	CASNLASVDTEAFF
TRBJ2-1	-	TRBD2	TRBV27	16	TGTGCCAGCAGTATAATGAGCGGGAGTTCCTACAATGAGCAGTTCTTC	CASSIMSGSSYNEQFF
TRBJ1-1	-	-	TRBV14	17	TGTGCCAGCAGCCCACTACCGGGGATACAGATGAACACTGAAGCTTTCTTT	CASSPLPGIQMNTEAFF
TRBJ2-5	once	TRBD1	TRBV7-9	13	TGTGCCAGCAGGCACGGACAGGGGAAGACCCAGTACTTC	CASRHGQGKTQYF
TRBJ2-1	-	TRBD2	TRBV7-2	17	TGTGCCAGCAGCTTTAAATTCCATTCGCGGGAGGGCCACGAGCAGTTCTTC	CASSFKFHSREGHEQFF
TRBJ1-1	-	-	TRBV4-1	15	TGCGCCAGCAGCCGGCCAGAGACTGGGAACACTGAAGCTTTCTTT	CASSRPETGNTEAFF